Listed below are T cell receptor beta chains from one sample, sequenced in a study of tumor-infiltrating lymphocytes in primary liver carcinoma. MiXCR was run by TCRdb on the multiplex PCR reads, yielding one entry per CDR3 protein. The table has approximately 320,000 distinct CDR3 sequences, roughly 60% seen once. The sequenced sample was peripheral blood. The receptors were gathered from a woman in her thirties with primary liver carcinoma and hepatitis B virus infection. CDR3s include the opening cysteine and the closing phenylalanine or tryptophan. A D gene is named only where the DNA matches it firmly. Clone sizes are given selectively: once, few, many, or a class where the clone is expanded.

TRBD2	TRBV19	19	-	TRBJ2-7	CASSILHQAGTSGTYEQYF	TGTGCCAGTAGTATACTCCACCAGGCAGGGACTAGCGGAACGTACGAGCAGTACTTC
-	TRBV28	16	-	TRBJ2-1	CASSRRGGASYNEQFF	TGTGCCAGCAGCCGACGGGGCGGGGCCTCCTACAATGAGCAGTTCTTC
-	TRBV24-1	12	few	TRBJ1-1	CATSDYQGRAFF	TGTGCCACCAGTGATTACCAGGGTCGAGCTTTCTTT
-	TRBV5-1	13	few	TRBJ2-5	CASSWQRGETQYF	TGCGCCAGCAGCTGGCAGAGGGGGGAGACCCAGTACTTC
-	TRBV6-2/TRBV6-3	20	-	TRBJ2-7	CASQPLLVGGRHAPSYEQYF	TGTGCCAGTCAACCACTACTAGTGGGAGGACGACACGCACCCTCCTACGAGCAGTACTTC
-	TRBV6-2/TRBV6-3	17	-	TRBJ2-4	CASSYWGSRKGKNIQYF	TGTGCCAGCAGTTACTGGGGTAGCAGGAAAGGGAAAAACATTCAGTACTTC
-	TRBV6-2/TRBV6-3	12	few	TRBJ2-7	CATDASGYEQYF	TGTGCCACCGACGCGAGCGGCTACGAGCAGTACTTC
-	TRBV6-1	13	-	TRBJ2-3	CAGKIEYTDTQYF	TGTGCCGGGAAGATAGAGTACACAGATACGCAGTATTTT
-	TRBV6-1	16	-	TRBJ2-2	CASSESGGANTGELFF	TGTGCCAGTAGTGAAAGTGGAGGAGCGAACACCGGGGAGCTGTTTTTT
TRBD1	TRBV5-1	14	-	TRBJ2-7	CASSPGQTFYEQYF	TGCGCCAGCAGCCCGGGACAGACCTTCTACGAGCAGTACTTC
TRBD1	TRBV19	14	-	TRBJ2-7	CASGPGQASYEQYF	TGTGCCAGTGGTCCGGGACAGGCATCCTACGAGCAGTACTTC
-	TRBV7-8	15	few	TRBJ1-5	CASSLGRGSNQPQHF	TGTGCCAGCAGCTTAGGCAGGGGTTCCAATCAGCCCCAGCATTTT
TRBD1	TRBV12-3/TRBV12-4	12	-	TRBJ1-2	CASNTGVLGYTF	TGTGCCAGCAACACAGGGGTTTTAGGCTACACCTTC
-	TRBV11-2	11	-	TRBJ2-1	CACSLVPEQFF	TGTGCCTGCAGCTTAGTACCTGAGCAGTTCTTC
-	TRBV6-2/TRBV6-3	13	few	TRBJ2-7	CASSYSSGDEQYF	TGTGCCAGCAGTTACTCGAGTGGGGACGAGCAGTACTTC
-	TRBV12-2	17	-	TRBJ2-4	CASCLACGHLAKNIQYF	TGTGCAAGTTGCTTAGCTTGCGGTCATCTAGCCAAAAACATTCAGTACTTC
-	TRBV29-1	12	few	TRBJ1-1	CSVWDKNTEAFF	TGCAGCGTTTGGGACAAGAACACTGAAGCTTTCTTT
-	TRBV4-2	14	few	TRBJ1-4	CASSQALQGEKLFF	TGTGCCAGCAGCCAAGCCTTACAGGGAGAAAAACTGTTTTTT
TRBD1	TRBV2	15	-	TRBJ1-3	CASSARTGAGNTIYF	TGTGCCAGCAGTGCCCGGACAGGGGCTGGAAACACCATATATTTT
-	TRBV11-2	12	once	TRBJ1-2	CASSSVGIGYTF	TGTGCCAGCAGCTCGGTCGGCATTGGCTACACCTTC
-	TRBV11-2	17	-	TRBJ2-1	CASSNIRGLKEYNEQFF	TGTGCCAGCAGCAACATTCGGGGACTCAAGGAGTACAATGAGCAGTTCTTC
TRBD1	TRBV13	15	-	TRBJ1-5	CASSLTGAGNQPQHF	TGTGCCAGCAGCTTGACAGGGGCGGGCAATCAGCCCCAGCATTTT
-	TRBV4-1	11	-	TRBJ1-2	CASSHLYGYTF	TGCGCCAGCAGCCATCTCTATGGCTACACCTTC
-	TRBV4-2	13	-	TRBJ2-7	CASSQEAGHEQYF	TGTGCCAGCAGCCAAGAGGCAGGACACGAGCAGTACTTC
TRBD2	TRBV29-1	13	once	TRBJ2-5	CSAEVGRGETQYF	TGCAGCGCTGAAGTGGGACGGGGGGAGACCCAATACTTC
-	TRBV6-5	17	-	TRBJ2-6	CASSFRTGHSGANVLTF	TGTGCCAGCAGTTTCCGAACAGGCCACTCTGGGGCCAACGTCCTGACTTTC
-	TRBV2	13	-	TRBJ2-3	CASTRKSTDTQYF	TGTGCCAGCACCAGAAAAAGCACAGATACGCAGTATTTT
-	TRBV28	16	few	TRBJ1-6	CASSGGGQFYNSPLHF	TGTGCCAGCAGCGGAGGCGGACAGTTCTATAATTCACCCCTCCACTTT
TRBD1	TRBV11-2	15	-	TRBJ1-5	CASSWGQGRNQPQRF	TGTGCCAGCAGCTGGGGACAGGGACGGAATCAACCCCAGCGTTTT
-	TRBV5-8	14	-	TRBJ1-4	CTSSFTGAGEKQFF	TGTACCAGCAGCTTCACGGGGGCAGGAGAAAAACAGTTTTTT
TRBD2	TRBV7-9	15	-	TRBJ2-7	CASSLSPGLVYEQYF	TGTGCCAGCAGCTTGTCCCCGGGACTAGTCTACGAGCAGTACTTC
-	TRBV29-1	11	many	TRBJ2-3	CSARRTDTQYF	TGCAGCGCCCGCCGCACAGATACGCAGTATTTT
-	TRBV4-2	14	few	TRBJ1-4	CASSQVDPGEKLFF	TGTGCCAGCAGCCAAGTTGACCCCGGTGAAAAACTGTTTTTT
-	TRBV5-1	15	few	TRBJ2-2	CASSLVDIITGELFF	TGCGCCAGCAGCTTGGTGGACATCATTACCGGGGAGCTGTTTTTT
-	TRBV4-3	13	-	TRBJ1-1	CPSSQESNTVAFF	TGCCCCAGCAGCCAAGAATCGAACACTGTAGCTTTCTTT
-	TRBV6-2/TRBV6-3	12	-	TRBJ2-1	CASTDFEEGTVF	TGTGCCAGCACCGATTTCGAGGAGGGGACGGTCTTC
TRBD1	TRBV12-3/TRBV12-4	13	-	TRBJ1-1	CASSLDRAGEAFF	TGTGCCAGCAGCTTAGACAGGGCGGGTGAAGCTTTCTTT
-	TRBV29-1	14	-	TRBJ1-4	CSVGFLGMGEKLFF	TGCAGCGTTGGTTTTTTAGGGATGGGTGAAAAACTGTTTTTT
-	TRBV12-3/TRBV12-4	13	many	TRBJ1-5	CASSRFEGQPQHF	TGTGCCAGCAGTAGGTTCGAAGGCCAGCCCCAGCATTTT
-	TRBV11-2	12	-	TRBJ2-7	CADSLSSVEQYF	TGTGCCGACAGCTTAAGTTCCGTCGAGCAGTACTTC
-	TRBV7-8	14	few	TRBJ2-5	CASSSWEVRETQYF	TGTGCCAGCAGCTCCTGGGAGGTTCGGGAGACCCAGTACTTC
-	TRBV6-5	14	few	TRBJ2-3	CASSWGAEADTQYF	TGTGCCAGCAGTTGGGGAGCGGAGGCAGATACGCAGTATTTT
TRBD1	TRBV12-3/TRBV12-4	16	few	TRBJ2-5	CASYEGQGGSQETQYF	TGTGCCAGTTATGAGGGACAGGGAGGGAGCCAAGAGACCCAGTACTTC
TRBD1	TRBV4-1	18	-	TRBJ1-2	CASSQGPLMTGSMGGYAF	TGCGCCAGCAGCCAAGGCCCCCTCATGACAGGGTCTATGGGTGGCTACGCCTTC
-	TRBV4-3	13	many	TRBJ2-3	CASSQDRVSTQYF	TGCGCCAGCAGCCAAGATCGAGTTAGCACGCAGTATTTT
-	TRBV28	13	once	TRBJ2-7	CASSPGMIYEQYF	TGTGCCAGCAGTCCCGGGATGATATACGAGCAGTACTTC
TRBD1	TRBV6-5	11	-	TRBJ2-7	CASSGGQARYF	TGTGCCAGCAGTGGCGGACAGGCGAGGTACTTC
-	TRBV5-6	12	-	TRBJ2-7	CASSRGSYELYF	TGTGCCAGCAGCCGCGGGTCCTACGAGCTGTACTTC
-	TRBV6-2/TRBV6-3	16	-	TRBJ2-5	CVSRPYGRTDQETQYF	TGTGTCAGCAGACCCTATGGGAGGACGGACCAAGAGACCCAGTACTTC
TRBD1	TRBV4-1	15	few	TRBJ1-1	CASSQADRVFTEAFF	TGCGCCAGCAGCCAAGCGGACAGGGTCTTCACTGAAGCTTTCTTT
-	TRBV12-5	16	few	TRBJ2-5	CASGLSSAPGRETQYF	TGTGCTAGTGGTTTGTCGAGTGCACCGGGTCGAGAGACCCAGTACTTC
TRBD1	TRBV19	14	-	TRBJ2-5	CASSPTGGGETQYF	TGTGCCAGTAGTCCTACAGGGGGTGGTGAGACCCAGTACTTC
-	TRBV7-9	13	-	TRBJ1-5	CPSSGRWGQPQHF	TGTCCCAGCAGCGGAAGATGGGGTCAGCCCCAGCATTTT
TRBD2	TRBV4-2	18	many	TRBJ2-4	CASSQESVSGRSKNIQYF	TGTGCCAGCAGCCAAGAGTCTGTGAGCGGGAGGAGTAAAAACATTCAGTACTTC
-	TRBV14	16	few	TRBJ2-1	CASSEGWRGPYSEQFF	TGTGCCAGCAGCGAAGGGTGGCGGGGCCCGTACAGTGAGCAGTTCTTC
-	TRBV6-5	15	-	TRBJ1-2	CASSEWLARGYGYTF	TGTGCCAGCAGTGAATGGTTGGCTAGAGGGTATGGGTACACCTTC
-	TRBV4-1	16	-	TRBJ2-2	CASSQARLENTGELFF	TGCGCCAGCAGCCAGGCCCGACTGGAAAACACCGGGGAGCTGTTTTTT